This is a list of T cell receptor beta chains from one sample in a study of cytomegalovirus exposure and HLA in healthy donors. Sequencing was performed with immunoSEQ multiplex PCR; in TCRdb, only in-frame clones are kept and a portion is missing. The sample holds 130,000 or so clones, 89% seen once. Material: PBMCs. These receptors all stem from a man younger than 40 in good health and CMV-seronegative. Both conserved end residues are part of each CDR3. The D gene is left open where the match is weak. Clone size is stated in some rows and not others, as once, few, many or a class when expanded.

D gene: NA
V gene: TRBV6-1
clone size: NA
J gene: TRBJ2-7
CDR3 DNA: TGTGCCAGCAGTGAGGACGGGAGCTCCTACGAGCAGTACTTC
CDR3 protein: CASSEDGSSYEQYF

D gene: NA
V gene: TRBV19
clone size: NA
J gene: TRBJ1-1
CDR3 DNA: TGTGCCAGTAGACCCAGGGGGAACACTGAAGCTTTCTTT
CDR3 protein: CASRPRGNTEAFF

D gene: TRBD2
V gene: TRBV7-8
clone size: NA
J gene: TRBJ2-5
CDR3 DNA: TGTGCCAGCAGCTTAGCTTCTAGCGGGGCTCAAGAGACCCAGTACTTC
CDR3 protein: CASSLASSGAQETQYF

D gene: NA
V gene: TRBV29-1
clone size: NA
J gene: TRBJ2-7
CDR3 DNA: TGCAGCGTTTCTCACCCAACAGGGAACTCCTACGAGCAGTACTTC
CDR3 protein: CSVSHPTGNSYEQYF

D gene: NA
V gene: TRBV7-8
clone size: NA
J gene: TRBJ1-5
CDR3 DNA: TGTGCCAGCAGCCCAGGGGTAGGTCAGCCCCAGCATTTT
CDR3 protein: CASSPGVGQPQHF

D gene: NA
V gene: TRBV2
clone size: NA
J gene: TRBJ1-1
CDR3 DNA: TGTGCCAGCAGGATCTCGGGGGGAGGGACTGAAGCTTTCTTT
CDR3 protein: CASRISGGGTEAFF

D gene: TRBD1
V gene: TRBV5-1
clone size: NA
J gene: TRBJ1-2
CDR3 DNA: TGCGCCAGCCATTCCCCCGGGACAGGATTTGATGGCTACACCTTC
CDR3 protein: CASHSPGTGFDGYTF

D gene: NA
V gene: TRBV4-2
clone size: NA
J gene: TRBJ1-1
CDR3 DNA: TGTGCCAGCAGCCAAGTTGGCACGAACACTGAAGCTTTCTTT
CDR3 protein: CASSQVGTNTEAFF

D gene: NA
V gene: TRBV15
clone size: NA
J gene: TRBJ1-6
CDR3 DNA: TGTGCCACCAGCAGAGGAGGGTCACAGAACTATTCACCCCTCCACTTT
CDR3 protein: CATSRGGSQNYSPLHF

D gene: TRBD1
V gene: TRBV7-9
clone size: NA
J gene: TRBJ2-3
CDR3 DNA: TGTGCCAGCAGCCCGTGGACAGGAACAGATACGCAGTATTTT
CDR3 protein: CASSPWTGTDTQYF

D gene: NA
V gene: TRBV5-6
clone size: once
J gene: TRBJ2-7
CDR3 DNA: TGTGCCAGCAGCTTGGTTCCACAGGGAACCTACGAGCAGTACTTC
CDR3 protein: CASSLVPQGTYEQYF

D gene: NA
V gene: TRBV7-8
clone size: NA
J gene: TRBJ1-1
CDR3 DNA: TGTGCCAGCAGCTTAGGTGAGCCTCGGGGCACTGAAGCTTTCTTT
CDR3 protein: CASSLGEPRGTEAFF

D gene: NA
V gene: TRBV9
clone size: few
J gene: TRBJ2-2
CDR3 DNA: TGTGCCAGCAGCGTAGGAGGCGGCACCGGGGAGCTGTTTTTT
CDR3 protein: CASSVGGGTGELFF

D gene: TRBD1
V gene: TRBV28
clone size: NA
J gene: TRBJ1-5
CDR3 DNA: TGTGCCAGCAGCTCAGGGGGGAGGCCCCAGCATTTT
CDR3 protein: CASSSGGRPQHF

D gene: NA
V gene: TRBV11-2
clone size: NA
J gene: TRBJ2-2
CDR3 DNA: TGTGCCAGCAGCCATACGGCCGGGGAGCTGTTTTTT
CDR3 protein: CASSHTAGELFF

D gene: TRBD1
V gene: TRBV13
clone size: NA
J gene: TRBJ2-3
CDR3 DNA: TGTGCCAGCAGCTTACAACAGGGGACAGATACGCAGTATTTT
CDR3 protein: CASSLQQGTDTQYF

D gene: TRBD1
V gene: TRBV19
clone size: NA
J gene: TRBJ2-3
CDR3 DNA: TGTGCCAGTAGTTGGGGACAGGCTATGAATACGCAGTATTTT
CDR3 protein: CASSWGQAMNTQYF

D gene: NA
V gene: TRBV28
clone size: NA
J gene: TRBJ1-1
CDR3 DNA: TGTGCCAGCACCTCGACACCCCAGAACACTGAAGCTTTCTTT
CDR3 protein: CASTSTPQNTEAFF

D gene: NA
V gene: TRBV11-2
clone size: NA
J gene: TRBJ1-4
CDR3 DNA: TGTGCCAGCACCAAAGGGAGAGTCAATGAAAAACTGTTTTTT
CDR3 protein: CASTKGRVNEKLFF

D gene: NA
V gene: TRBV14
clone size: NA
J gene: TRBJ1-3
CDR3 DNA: TGTGCCAGCAGCCAAGGAGACACCATATATTTT
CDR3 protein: CASSQGDTIYF

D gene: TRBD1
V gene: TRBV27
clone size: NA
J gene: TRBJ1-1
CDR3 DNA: TGTGCCAGCAGTTTATCCAGGGGGCGCGGGGAAGCTTTCTTT
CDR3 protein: CASSLSRGRGEAFF

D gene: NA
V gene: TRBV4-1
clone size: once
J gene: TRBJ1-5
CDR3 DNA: TGCGCCAGCAGCGAAGGGCAGCAGCGAAGACTTCGTCAGCCCCAGCATTTT
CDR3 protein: CASSEGQQRRLRQPQHF

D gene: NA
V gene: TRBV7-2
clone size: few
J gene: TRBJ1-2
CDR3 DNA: TGTGCCAGATCCTCGGACAGTTCTAACTATGGCTACACCTTC
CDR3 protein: CARSSDSSNYGYTF

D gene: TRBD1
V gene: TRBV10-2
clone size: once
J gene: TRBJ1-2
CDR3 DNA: TGCGCCAGCACGGGGACAGGGGGCCCGTATGGCTACACCTTC
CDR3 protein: CASTGTGGPYGYTF

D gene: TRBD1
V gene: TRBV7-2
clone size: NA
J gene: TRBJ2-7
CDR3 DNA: TGTGCCAGCAGCTTGGACAGGGACGGTAGCTCCTACGAGCAGTACTTC
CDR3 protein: CASSLDRDGSSYEQYF

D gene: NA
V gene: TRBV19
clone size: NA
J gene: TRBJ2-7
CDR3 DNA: TGTGCCAGTACCGCCTCCGGGACACCTTACGAGCAGTACTTC
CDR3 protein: CASTASGTPYEQYF

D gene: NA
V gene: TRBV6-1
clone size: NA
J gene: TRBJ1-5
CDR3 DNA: TGTGCCAGCAGTGAAGCGGCGGGGAGCAATCAGCCCCAGCATTTT
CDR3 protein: CASSEAAGSNQPQHF

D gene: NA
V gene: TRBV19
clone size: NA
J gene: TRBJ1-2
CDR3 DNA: TGTGCCAGTAGTATCCGCGAGGAGTATGGCTACACCTTC
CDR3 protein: CASSIREEYGYTF

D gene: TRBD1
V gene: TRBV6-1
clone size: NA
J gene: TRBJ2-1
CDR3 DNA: TGTGCCAGCACTTGGGGACAGGGGTCCTATGAGCAGTTCTTC
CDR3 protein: CASTWGQGSYEQFF

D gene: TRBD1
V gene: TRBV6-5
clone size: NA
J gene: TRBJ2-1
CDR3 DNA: TGTGCCAGCAGTTCCCCCGGGACAGGCGAGCAGTTCTTC
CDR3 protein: CASSSPGTGEQFF

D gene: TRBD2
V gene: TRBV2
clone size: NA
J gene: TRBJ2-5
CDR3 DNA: TGTGCCAGCAGTTCGTGGGAGGGCCTAGGAGAGACCCAGTACTTC
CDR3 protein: CASSSWEGLGETQYF

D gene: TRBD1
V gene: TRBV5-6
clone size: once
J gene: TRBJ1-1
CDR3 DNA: TGTGCCAGCACCGCACAGGGGGCGCACACTGAAGCTTTCTTT
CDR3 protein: CASTAQGAHTEAFF

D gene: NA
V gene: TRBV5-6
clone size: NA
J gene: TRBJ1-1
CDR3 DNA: TGTGCCAGCAGCTTGGGTAGTCTGGGCGAAGCTTTCTTT
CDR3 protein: CASSLGSLGEAFF

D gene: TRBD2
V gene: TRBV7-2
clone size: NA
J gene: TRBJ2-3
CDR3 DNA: TGTGCCAGCAGCCTAGGGGGGACTAGGAGAACAGATACGCAGTATTTT
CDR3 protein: CASSLGGTRRTDTQYF

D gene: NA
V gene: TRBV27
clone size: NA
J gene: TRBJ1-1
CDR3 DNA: TGTGCCAGCAGTTCAGGGTGGGAGGACACTGAAGCTTTCTTT
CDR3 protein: CASSSGWEDTEAFF

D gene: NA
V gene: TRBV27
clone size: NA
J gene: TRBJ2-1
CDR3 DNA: TGTGCCAGCATGGGGCGGGGGCTCCTCTCCTACAATGAGCAGTTCTTC
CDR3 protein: CASMGRGLLSYNEQFF

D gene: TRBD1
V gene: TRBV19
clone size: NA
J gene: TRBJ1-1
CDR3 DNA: TGTGCCAGTAGTTTCCGGGACAGGGTAACTTTCTTT
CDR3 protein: CASSFRDRVTFF

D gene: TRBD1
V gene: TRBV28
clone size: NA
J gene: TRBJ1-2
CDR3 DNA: TGTGCCAGCAGTGCCGGGACAGACTATGGCTACACCTTC
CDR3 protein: CASSAGTDYGYTF

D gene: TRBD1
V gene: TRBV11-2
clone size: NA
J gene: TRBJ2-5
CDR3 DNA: TGTGCCAGCGGGACAGGGGCGGTGAGGACCCAGTACTTC
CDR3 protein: CASGTGAVRTQYF

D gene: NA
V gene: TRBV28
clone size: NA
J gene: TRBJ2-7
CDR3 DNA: TGTGCCAGCAGTCCAGTAACGCCCTACGAGCAGTACTTC
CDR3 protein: CASSPVTPYEQYF

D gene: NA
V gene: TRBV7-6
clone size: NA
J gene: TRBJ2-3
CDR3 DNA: TGTGCCAGCAGCTTAGGTGGGCGGGGCACAGATACGCAGTATTTT
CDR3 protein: CASSLGGRGTDTQYF

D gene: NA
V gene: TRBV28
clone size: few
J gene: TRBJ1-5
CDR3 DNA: TGTGCCAGCAGTCCGGGGGTCAATCAGCCCCAGCATTTT
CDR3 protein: CASSPGVNQPQHF

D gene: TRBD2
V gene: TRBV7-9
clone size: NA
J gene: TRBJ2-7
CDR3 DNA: TGTGCCAGCAGCCCTCACGGGGGGGGTTCCTACGAGCAGTACTTC
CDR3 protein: CASSPHGGGSYEQYF

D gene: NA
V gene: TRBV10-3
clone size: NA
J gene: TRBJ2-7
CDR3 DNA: TGTGCCATCAGTGAGTATGTTATTTCCTACGAGCAGTACTTC
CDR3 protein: CAISEYVISYEQYF